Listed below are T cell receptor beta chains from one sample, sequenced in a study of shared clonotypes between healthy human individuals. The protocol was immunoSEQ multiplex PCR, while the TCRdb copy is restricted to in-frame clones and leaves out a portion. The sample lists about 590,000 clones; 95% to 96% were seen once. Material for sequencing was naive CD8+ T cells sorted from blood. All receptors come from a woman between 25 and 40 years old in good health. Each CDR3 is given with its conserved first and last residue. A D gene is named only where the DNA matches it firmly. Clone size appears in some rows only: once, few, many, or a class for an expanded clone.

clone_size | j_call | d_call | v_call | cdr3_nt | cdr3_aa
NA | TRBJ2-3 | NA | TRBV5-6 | TGTGCCAGCAGCTTGTCGGAAGGGTACGCTTACACAGATACGCAGTATTTT | CASSLSEGYAYTDTQYF
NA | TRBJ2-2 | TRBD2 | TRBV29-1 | TGCAGCGTTGAATCACGGGGACTAGCGGGAACCCAAGCCGGGGAGCTGTTTTTT | CSVESRGLAGTQAGELFF
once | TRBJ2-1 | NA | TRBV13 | TGTGCCAGCAGTCAACAGGGTGAGCAGTTCTTC | CASSQQGEQFF
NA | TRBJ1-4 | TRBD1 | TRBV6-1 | TGTGCCAGCAGGCCAACGACAGGGAGGGGAGAAAAACTGTTTTTT | CASRPTTGRGEKLFF
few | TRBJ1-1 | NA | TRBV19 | TGTGCCAGTAGTATGCGGCAGCTGAACACTGAAGCTTTCTTT | CASSMRQLNTEAFF
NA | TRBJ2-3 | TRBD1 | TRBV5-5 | TGTGCCAGCAGTTTCCAGGGGGCCTTCACAGATACGCAGTATTTT | CASSFQGAFTDTQYF
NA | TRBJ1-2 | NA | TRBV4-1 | TGCGCCAGCAGCCCTGGGACAAAAATAAACTATGGCTACACCTTC | CASSPGTKINYGYTF
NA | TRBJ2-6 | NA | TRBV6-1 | TGTGCCAGCAGTAGGACTGGGGCCAACGTCCTGACTTTC | CASSRTGANVLTF
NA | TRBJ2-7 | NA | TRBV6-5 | TGTGCCAGCAGTTACTCGGAGAGACCTACGGACGAGCAGTACTTC | CASSYSERPTDEQYF
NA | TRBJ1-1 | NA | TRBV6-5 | TGTGCCAGCAGGGAAAAAACCACTGAAGCTTTCTTT | CASREKTTEAFF
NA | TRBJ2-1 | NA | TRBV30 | TGTGCCTGGGGTCCCCTTGAGGTTGAGCAGTTCTTC | CAWGPLEVEQFF
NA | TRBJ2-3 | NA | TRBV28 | TGTGCCAGCAGTTTTTCCAGGCAGGCGGATACGCAGTATTTT | CASSFSRQADTQYF
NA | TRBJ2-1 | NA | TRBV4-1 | TGCGCCAGCAGAGAACAGGGACCCAATGAGCAGTTCTTC | CASREQGPNEQFF
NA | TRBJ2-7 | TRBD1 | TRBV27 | TGTGCCAGCAGTTGGGGCCACCCCGGGACAGGGCAGACCTACGAGCAGTACTTC | CASSWGHPGTGQTYEQYF
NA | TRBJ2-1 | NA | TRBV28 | TGTGCCAGCAGCCCCGGAAGCGGTGAGCAGTTCTTC | CASSPGSGEQFF
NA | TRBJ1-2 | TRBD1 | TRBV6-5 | TGTGCCAGCAGTTACTCCGGGACAGGGGGCGATGGCTACACCTTC | CASSYSGTGGDGYTF
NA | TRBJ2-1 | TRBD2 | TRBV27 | TGTGCCAGCAGCCCCGGGACTAGCGGGCGTTACAATGAGCAGTTCTTC | CASSPGTSGRYNEQFF
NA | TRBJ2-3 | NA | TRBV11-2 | TGTGCCAGCAGCTTAGATTCGGGGCATACGCAGTATTTT | CASSLDSGHTQYF
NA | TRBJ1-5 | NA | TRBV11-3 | TGTGCCAGCAGCCCCCCCCAGGACAAAAGGGCGGATTTCAATCAGCCCCAGCATTTT | CASSPPQDKRADFNQPQHF
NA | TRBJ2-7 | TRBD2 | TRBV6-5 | TGTGCCAGCAGTTACTTCGCGGGAGCTAGGTACGAGCAGTACTTC | CASSYFAGARYEQYF
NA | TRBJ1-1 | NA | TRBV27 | TGTGCCAGCAGTTTACGCGGCAAGAGGAACACTGAAGCTTTCTTT | CASSLRGKRNTEAFF
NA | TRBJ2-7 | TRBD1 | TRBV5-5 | TGTGCCAGCAGCGACAGGGACAAAGGATACGAGCAGTACTTC | CASSDRDKGYEQYF
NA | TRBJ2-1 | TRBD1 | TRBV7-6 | TGTGCCAGCAGCTTTGGGACAGGGGATGAGCAGTTCTTC | CASSFGTGDEQFF
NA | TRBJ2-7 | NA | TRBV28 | TGTGCCGGCTACGAGCAGTACTTC | CAGYEQYF
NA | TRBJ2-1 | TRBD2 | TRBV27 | TGTGCCAGCAGTTTCTGGGGGGAGGGCAATGAGCAGTTCTTC | CASSFWGEGNEQFF
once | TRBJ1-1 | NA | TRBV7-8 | TGTGCCAGCAGCTTTTTGGACGGCCAGAACACTGAAGCTTTCTTT | CASSFLDGQNTEAFF
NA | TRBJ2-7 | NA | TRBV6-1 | TGTGCCAGCAGTGAAGCGGGGTTAGGAGGAACCTACGAGCAGTACTTC | CASSEAGLGGTYEQYF
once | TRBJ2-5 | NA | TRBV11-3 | TGTGCCAGCAGCTTAGAAGTTAAAGAGACCCAGTACTTC | CASSLEVKETQYF
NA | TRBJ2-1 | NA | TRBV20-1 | TGCAGTGCAGGTGAAGGGGGTTTTCAGTTCTTC | CSAGEGGFQFF
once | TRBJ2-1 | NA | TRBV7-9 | TGTGCCAGCAGCCCCCCTAGGGGCGATGAGCAGTTCTTC | CASSPPRGDEQFF